The entry that follows covers one TCR beta chain sequence. This entry belongs to a study of blood T cell repertoires in COVID-19. Study-level information: Material from acute and convalescent COVID-19 was sourced from the United States, Italy and Spain. From T cells, B-cell-depleted T cells, or PBMCs came the material, which was cDNA or gDNA.

From germline, CDR1 is SEHNR and CDR2 FQNEAQ (reference sequence). Trimming removed 5 bases at V and 8 bases at J, with 15 bases between. CDR3 length: 14 residues. Source study methods: Using reference gene primer amplification, nucleated cell counts were estimated. Only in-frame clones appear in the TCRdb table, and some are missing; sequencing was by immunoSEQ multiplex PCR. Clonal size and the V and J genes are those of that table, whereas D and trimming came from the DNA. The table lists about 190,000 clones, 84% of them singletons, with 4% to 6% in the top ten. The TCR was taken from a woman aged 65 to 85 with active or convalescent COVID-19. Material: peripheral blood. The rearrangement uses TRBV7-9 and TRBJ1-4; a weak D match, TRBD1 (6 bases). In DNA form, the CDR3 reads TGTGCCAGCAGCACAGGGCGCGACGGAGAAAAACTGTTTTTT. Encoded protein: CASSTGRDGEKLFF.